This passage covers 2 T cell receptor beta chains from one sample sequenced in a study of patients and donors after allogeneic stem cell transplantation. TCRdb recomputed calls from the RT-PCR reads with MiXCR, one row per CDR3 protein. The repertoire has about 200,000 distinct CDR3 sequences, 35% to 45% of them found once; the top ten carry more than 9%. Sequenced material: blood, either unsorted or a sorted T cell fraction (not recorded which). These receptors were obtained from a human donor who was either an allogeneic HSCT recipient or a stem cell or donor lymphocyte infusion donor (not recorded which). It is not recorded whose cells these are; they may come from a transplant donor.

The chain joins TRBV20-1 to TRBJ1-6; perhaps TRBD1 as D (6 bases). This CDR3 has 13 amino acids. CDR1 and CDR2 (germline): DFQATT, SNEGSKA (reference sequence). V lost 3 bases to trimming and J lost 6 bases, with 9 bases between them. CDR3 residues: CSARSRGNSPLHF. The CDR3 region has the DNA TGCAGTGCTAGGAGCAGGGGTAATTCACCCCTCCACTTT.

The chain joins TRBV4-2 to TRBJ2-7, with 10 bases that match TRBD1. The CDR3 length is 15 residues. The J segment lost 6 bases and the V segment lost 3 bases, leaving 8 bases of the junction unmatched. Germline values: CDR1 LGHNA, CDR2 YNFKEQ. The CDR3 here is CASSQPWDRGSEQYF. CDR3 sequence (DNA): TGTGCCAGCAGCCAGCCCTGGGACAGGGGCTCCGAGCAGTACTTC.